What follows are 17 T cell receptor beta chains derived from one specimen sequenced in a study of cytomegalovirus exposure and HLA in healthy donors. Sequenced by immunoSEQ multiplex PCR; TCRdb stores in-frame clones only, minus some. Here the sample spans approximately 150,000 clones, about 89% being singletons. The sequenced sample was PBMCs. Receptors were obtained from a woman in her late teens or twenties in good health and CMV-seropositive.

The chain employs TRBV6-6 and TRBJ2-5; 9 bases agree with TRBD1. The J segment lost 1 base and the V segment lost 6 bases, leaving 0 bases of the junction unmatched. Per the germline V gene, CDR1 is MNHNY and CDR2 is SVGAGI (reference sequence). The CDR3 has 13 residues. This CDR3 reads CASRTGGQETQYF. CDR3 sequence (DNA): TGTGCCAGCAGGACAGGGGGCCAAGAGACCCAGTACTTC.

The chain recombines TRBV27 with TRBJ2-1; D possibly corresponds to TRBD1 (6 bases). The CDR3 runs to 16 residues. Germline lookup yields CDR1 MNHEY and CDR2 SMNVEV (reference sequence). Between the trimmed V and J ends, which lost 6 bases and 2 bases, there was a span of 17 bases. The CDR3: CASSHTVGAAYNEQFF. CDR3 nucleotides: TGTGCCAGCAGCCATACAGTGGGGGCGGCCTACAATGAGCAGTTCTTC.

This sequence joins TRBV7-2 and TRBJ2-1, with D possibly TRBD2 on 6 matching bases. The CDR3 runs 17 residues. Germline V gene sequence: CDR1 SGHTA, CDR2 FQGNSA. The V end was cut by 2 bases, the J end by 0 bases, with 14 bases between. The CDR3 DNA reads as TGTGCCAGCAGCTTAAGTGGGAGGCTCAGCTCCTACAATGAGCAGTTCTTC. Amino acids: CASSLSGRLSSYNEQFF.

This sequence joins TRBV9 and TRBJ2-2, with a possible D match to TRBD2 (6 bases). Per the germline V gene, CDR1 is SGDLS and CDR2 is YYNGEE. V dropped 4 bases and J dropped 6 bases, with 16 bases sitting between them. This CDR3 comprises 15 residues. CDR3 sequence: CASSSGWGDAGELFF. CDR3 nucleotides: TGTGCCAGCAGCTCCGGATGGGGGGACGCCGGGGAGCTGTTTTTT.

The rearrangement joins TRBV19 to TRBJ2-7, with a tentative D call TRBD1 (5 bases). Germline V CDR1 and CDR2: LNHDA, SQIVND (reference sequence). Trimming stripped 5 bases from V and 2 bases from J, with 13 bases between. The CDR3 runs 14 residues. CDR3: CASSLQGPTYEQYF. CDR3 in DNA: TGTGCCAGTAGTCTGCAGGGTCCTACCTACGAGCAGTACTTC.

The V and J genes are TRBV5-5 and TRBJ1-5; 7 positions match TRBD1. Germline-derived CDR1 and CDR2 are SGHKS and YYEKEE (reference sequence). After removal of 4 bases from V and 3 bases from J, the junction contained 10 bases not matched to a gene. The CDR3 runs to 16 residues. The CDR3, as DNA: TGTGCCAGCAGCCTCACAGGGGTAAGGTCCAATCAGCCCCAGCATTTT. Its translation: CASSLTGVRSNQPQHF. The full variable domain, its missing parts supplied by reference TRBV5-5 and TRBJ1-5, is DAGVTQSPTHLIKTRGQQVTLRCSPISGHKSVSWYQQVLGQGPQFIFQYYEKEERGRGNFPDRFSARQFPNYSSELNVNALLLGDSALYLCASSLTGVRSNQPQHFGDGTRLSIL.

The chain combines TRBV5-8 with TRBJ2-1; D remains ambiguous. CDR1 is SGHTS, CDR2 YDEGEE, per germline. Between the trimmed V and J ends, which lost 0 bases and 8 bases, there was a span of 15 bases. The CDR3 covers 15 residues. CDR3 region: CASSLGAARRDEQFF. The CDR3 bases are TGTGCCAGCAGCTTGGGGGCAGCCCGGCGCGATGAGCAGTTCTTC.

V and J are TRBV11-2 and TRBJ2-7, with D tentatively TRBD1 (5 bases). CDR3 length: 14 amino acids. The V end lost 2 bases, the J end lost 3 bases, and 11 bases lay between the germline ends. The V gene's germline CDR1 is SGHAT and CDR2 FQNNGV. The CDR3 DNA reads TGTGCCAGCAGCTTAACCGGAAGGGGCTACGAGCAGTACTTC. Residues: CASSLTGRGYEQYF.

V and J are TRBV4-3 and TRBJ2-3, with D possibly matching TRBD2 (6 bases). V shed 0 bases and J shed 2 bases, with 12 bases lying between them. This CDR3 has 16 amino acids. CDR1 is LGHNA and CDR2 is YSLEER in the germline V gene. CDR3 DNA: TGCGCCAGCAGCCAAGATGCCCGGGACTTCACAGATACGCAGTATTTT. Protein product: CASSQDARDFTDTQYF.

This clone was counted a few times. This chain uses TRBV2 with TRBJ1-2; the match to TRBD1 covers 10 bases. The CDR3 loop spans 15 amino acids. With V trimmed by 2 bases and J by 4 bases, 4 bases remained unmatched. Germline V gives CDR1 SNHLY, CDR2 FYNNEI. This chain's CDR3 is CASSEIGTGVYGYTF. The CDR3, as DNA: TGTGCCAGCAGTGAAATCGGGACAGGGGTCTATGGCTACACCTTC.

The V gene is TRBV5-6, the J gene TRBJ2-3, with TRBD2 matching over 13 bases. The junction had 5 bases not matched to a gene; V was cut back by 4 bases and J by 3 bases. The CDR3 covers 16 residues. Germline values: CDR1 SGHDT, CDR2 YYEEEE. The DNA for the CDR3 is TGTGCCAGCAGCGAACGGACTAGCGGGAGAACAGATACGCAGTATTTT. It codes for CASSERTSGRTDTQYF.

The chain links TRBV19 to TRBJ2-7, with TRBD2 matching over 14 bases. The CDR3 has 16 residues. V was pared by 6 bases and J by 3 bases, with 7 bases of the junction left unmatched. CDR1 and CDR2 from the germline V gene are LNHDA and SQIVND (reference sequence). The DNA for the CDR3 is TGTGCCAGTAGCGCCCAGGGACTAGCGGGAGACTACGAGCAGTACTTC. It translates to CASSAQGLAGDYEQYF.

This chain joins TRBV10-3 and TRBJ2-3; unclear D gene. Germline CDR1 ENHRY, CDR2 SYGVKD. V shed 6 bases and J shed 3 bases, with 10 bases lying between them. This CDR3 contains 13 residues. The DNA for the CDR3 is TGTGCCATCAGCAACATGGAGACAGATACGCAGTATTTT. Encoded protein: CAISNMETDTQYF.

The CDR3 spells CASSFRTSEGTDTQYF. The CDR3 nucleotides read TGTGCCAGCAGCTTCCGGACTAGCGAAGGCACAGATACGCAGTATTTT. The chain has TRBV13 and TRBJ2-3; 9 nucleotides agree with TRBD2. Germline V CDR1 and CDR2: PRHDT, FYEKMQ (reference sequence). J gave up 1 base and V 3 bases, and 5 bases lay outside the gene matches. This CDR3 is 16 amino acids long.

The genes are TRBV4-2 and TRBJ2-7; D is unresolved. Germline V gene sequence: CDR1 LGHNA, CDR2 YNFKEQ. The CDR3 runs 13 residues. V gave up 0 bases and J gave up 2 bases, with 5 bases separating them. The CDR3 is CASSQERTYEQYF. In DNA, the CDR3 is TGTGCCAGCAGCCAAGAGAGGACCTACGAGCAGTACTTC.

This chain joins TRBV2 and TRBJ2-1; 11 bases match TRBD2. After removal of 6 bases from V and 5 bases from J, the junction contained 6 bases not matched to a gene. Germline V gene lookup returns CDR1 SNHLY and CDR2 FYNNEI. The CDR3 length is 15 residues. CDR3: CASSATSGRNNEQFF. The CDR3 DNA is TGTGCCAGCAGCGCTACTAGCGGGAGAAACAATGAGCAGTTCTTC.

V gene TRBV5-6 combines with J gene TRBJ1-1, with D tentatively TRBD1 (5 bases). The V end lost 6 bases, the J end lost 7 bases, and 25 bases lay between the germline ends. The CDR3 runs 16 residues. Germline-derived CDR1 and CDR2 are SGHDT and YYEEEE. The CDR3 is CASIRGEIRATREAFF. CDR3 DNA sequence: TGTGCCAGCATCCGGGGGGAAATTCGGGCCACTCGTGAAGCTTTCTTT.